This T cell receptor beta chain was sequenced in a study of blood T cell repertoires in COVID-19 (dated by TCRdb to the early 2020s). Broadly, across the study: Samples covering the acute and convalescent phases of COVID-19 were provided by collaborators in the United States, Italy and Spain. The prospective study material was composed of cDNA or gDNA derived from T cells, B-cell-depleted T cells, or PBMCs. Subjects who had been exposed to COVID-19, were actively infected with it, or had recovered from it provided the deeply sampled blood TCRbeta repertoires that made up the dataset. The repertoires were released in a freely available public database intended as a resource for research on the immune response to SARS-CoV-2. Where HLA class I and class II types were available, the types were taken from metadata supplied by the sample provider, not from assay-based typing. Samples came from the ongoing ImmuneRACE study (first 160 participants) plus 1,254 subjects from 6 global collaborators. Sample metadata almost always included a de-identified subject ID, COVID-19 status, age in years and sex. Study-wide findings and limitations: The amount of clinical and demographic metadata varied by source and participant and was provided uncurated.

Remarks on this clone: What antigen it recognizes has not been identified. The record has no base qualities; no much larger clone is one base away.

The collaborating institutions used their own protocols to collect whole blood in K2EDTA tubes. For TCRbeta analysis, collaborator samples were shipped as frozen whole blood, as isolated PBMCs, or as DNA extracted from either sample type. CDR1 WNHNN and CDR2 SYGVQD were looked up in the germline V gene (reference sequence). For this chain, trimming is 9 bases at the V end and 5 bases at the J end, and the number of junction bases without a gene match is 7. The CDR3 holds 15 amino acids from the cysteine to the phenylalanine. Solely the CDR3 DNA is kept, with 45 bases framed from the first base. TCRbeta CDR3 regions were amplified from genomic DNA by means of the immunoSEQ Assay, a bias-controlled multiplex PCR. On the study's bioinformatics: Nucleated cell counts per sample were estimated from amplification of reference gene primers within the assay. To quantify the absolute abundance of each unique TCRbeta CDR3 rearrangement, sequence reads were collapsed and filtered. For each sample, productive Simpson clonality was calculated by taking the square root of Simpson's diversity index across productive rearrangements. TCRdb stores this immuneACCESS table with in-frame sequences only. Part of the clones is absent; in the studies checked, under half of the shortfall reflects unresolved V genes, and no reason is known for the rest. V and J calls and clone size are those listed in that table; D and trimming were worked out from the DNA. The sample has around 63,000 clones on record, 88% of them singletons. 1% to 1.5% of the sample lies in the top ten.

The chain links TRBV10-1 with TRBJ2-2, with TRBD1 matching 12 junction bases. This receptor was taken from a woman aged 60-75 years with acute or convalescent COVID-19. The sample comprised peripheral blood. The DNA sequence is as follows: TGCGCCAGTTCTCCGGGACAGGGGGCGACCGGGGAGCTGTTTTTT. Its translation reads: CASSPGQGATGELFF.